These T cell receptor beta chains were read from a single sample in a study of blood T cell repertoires in COVID-19. Repertoires were generated with immunoSEQ multiplex PCR, while TCRdb's copy carries only in-frame clones and drops some. The sample includes about 60,000 clones, around 73% seen only once; the top ten take around 13%. Input material: peripheral blood. Receptor source: a man at least 80 years old with acute or convalescent COVID-19. The CDR3 runs from the conserved cysteine through the conserved F or W. D genes are given only for firm matches. Clone size is given for some rows only: seen once, a few or many times, or a class if the clone is expanded.

clone size: NA; J gene: TRBJ1-5; D gene: TRBD1; V gene: TRBV19; CDR3 DNA: TGTGCCTCCCAAGGACAGGCGAATAGCAATCAGCCCCAGCATTTT; CDR3 protein: CASQGQANSNQPQHF
clone size: NA; J gene: TRBJ1-2; D gene: NA; V gene: TRBV5-6; CDR3 DNA: TGTGCCAGCAGCTTACGATTGATACAGGGAGAAAGGAATGGCTACACCTTC; CDR3 protein: CASSLRLIQGERNGYTF
clone size: NA; J gene: TRBJ1-3; D gene: TRBD1; V gene: TRBV28; CDR3 DNA: TGTGCCAGCAGTCGTCCCGGGACAGGGGGCTTATCTGGAAACACCATATATTTT; CDR3 protein: CASSRPGTGGLSGNTIYF
clone size: few; J gene: TRBJ2-1; D gene: TRBD2; V gene: TRBV24-1; CDR3 DNA: TGTGCCACCAGTGATTTAGGGCTAGCGGGAAGGGATGAGCAGTTCTTC; CDR3 protein: CATSDLGLAGRDEQFF
clone size: NA; J gene: TRBJ1-5; D gene: NA; V gene: TRBV21-1; CDR3 DNA: TGTGCCAGCAGCAAAGCTGGGGCAGTCGGTCATCAGCCCCAGCATTTT; CDR3 protein: CASSKAGAVGHQPQHF
clone size: NA; J gene: TRBJ2-2; D gene: TRBD2; V gene: TRBV5-1; CDR3 DNA: TGCGCCAGCAGCTTGGACGGGGGGGCCTACACCGGGGAGCTGTTTTTT; CDR3 protein: CASSLDGGAYTGELFF
clone size: NA; J gene: TRBJ2-3; D gene: TRBD2; V gene: TRBV6-5; CDR3 DNA: TGTGCCAGCAGCGACTCCGGGACTAGGTCAGATACGCAGTATTTT; CDR3 protein: CASSDSGTRSDTQYF
clone size: NA; J gene: TRBJ1-1; D gene: TRBD1; V gene: TRBV11-3; CDR3 DNA: TGTGCCAGCAGCTCCGAAGCCGGGACAGTGAAGAAGGCTTTCTTT; CDR3 protein: CASSSEAGTVKKAFF
clone size: NA; J gene: TRBJ1-5; D gene: NA; V gene: TRBV2; CDR3 DNA: TGTGCCAGCAGTGACGGGGATTTGGGAAGAAATCAGCCCCAGCATTTT; CDR3 protein: CASSDGDLGRNQPQHF
clone size: NA; J gene: TRBJ1-2; D gene: NA; V gene: TRBV20-1; CDR3 DNA: TGCAGTGCTAGTAAACAGGACAGTTATGGCTACACCTTC; CDR3 protein: CSASKQDSYGYTF
clone size: once; J gene: TRBJ2-1; D gene: TRBD2; V gene: TRBV9; CDR3 DNA: TGTGCCAGCAGCTCTAGGACTAGCGGATCCTACAATGAGCAGTTCTTC; CDR3 protein: CASSSRTSGSYNEQFF
clone size: once; J gene: TRBJ1-1; D gene: TRBD1; V gene: TRBV2; CDR3 DNA: TGTGCCAGCAGCCCATGGACAGGGGGTGCGAACACTGAAGCTTTCTTT; CDR3 protein: CASSPWTGGANTEAFF
clone size: NA; J gene: TRBJ2-1; D gene: TRBD1; V gene: TRBV7-2; CDR3 DNA: TGTGCCAGCAGCTTCGACTTGGGACAGGAGTGGGACAATGAGCAGTTCTTC; CDR3 protein: CASSFDLGQEWDNEQFF
clone size: NA; J gene: TRBJ2-1; D gene: TRBD1; V gene: TRBV3-1/TRBV3-2; CDR3 DNA: TGTGCCAGCAGCCATGGGGACAGGGTTTACAATGAGCAGTTCTTC; CDR3 protein: CASSHGDRVYNEQFF
clone size: once; J gene: TRBJ2-1; D gene: TRBD2; V gene: TRBV5-4; CDR3 DNA: TGTGCCAGCAGCTTGGGGTCTAGCGGGGGATTGGGTGAGCAGTTCTTC; CDR3 protein: CASSLGSSGGLGEQFF
clone size: NA; J gene: TRBJ1-2; D gene: TRBD1; V gene: TRBV5-4; CDR3 DNA: TGTGCCAGCAGCTACGGACAGGGCTACTATGGCTACACCTTC; CDR3 protein: CASSYGQGYYGYTF
clone size: once; J gene: TRBJ2-5; D gene: TRBD1; V gene: TRBV9; CDR3 DNA: TGTGCCAGCAGCGTAGCCGGGACAGTTGGGGAGACCCAGTACTTC; CDR3 protein: CASSVAGTVGETQYF
clone size: NA; J gene: TRBJ2-5; D gene: NA; V gene: TRBV5-1; CDR3 DNA: TGCGCCAGCAGCTTGGGACCGGGCAGTACAGGAGAGACCCAGTACTTC; CDR3 protein: CASSLGPGSTGETQYF
clone size: NA; J gene: TRBJ1-1; D gene: NA; V gene: TRBV7-9; CDR3 DNA: TGTGCCAGCAGACGGGGGAACACTGAAGCTTTCTTT; CDR3 protein: CASRRGNTEAFF
clone size: NA; J gene: TRBJ2-1; D gene: TRBD2; V gene: TRBV6-1; CDR3 DNA: TGTGCCAGCAGTGCAGACACCGGGACTAGCCTCCATGAGCAGTTCTTC; CDR3 protein: CASSADTGTSLHEQFF
clone size: once; J gene: TRBJ1-1; D gene: TRBD1; V gene: TRBV28; CDR3 DNA: TGTGCCAGCAGATTGACAGGGGGTTACACTGAAGCTTTCTTT; CDR3 protein: CASRLTGGYTEAFF
clone size: NA; J gene: TRBJ1-4; D gene: NA; V gene: TRBV2; CDR3 DNA: TGTGCCAGCAGTGATCGCGGTGCAACTAATGAAAAACTGTTTTTT; CDR3 protein: CASSDRGATNEKLFF
clone size: NA; J gene: TRBJ2-1; D gene: NA; V gene: TRBV5-1; CDR3 DNA: TGCGCCAGCAGCTTGGAGGCAAATCGCGGGGTGGATGAGCAGTTCTTC; CDR3 protein: CASSLEANRGVDEQFF
clone size: NA; J gene: TRBJ1-3; D gene: NA; V gene: TRBV11-3; CDR3 DNA: TGTGCCAGCAGCTTAGCGCCTCGGGGCACCATATATTTT; CDR3 protein: CASSLAPRGTIYF
clone size: NA; J gene: TRBJ1-5; D gene: NA; V gene: TRBV5-1; CDR3 DNA: TGCGCCAGCAGCCAGGACAGTAGCAATCAGCCCCAGCATTTT; CDR3 protein: CASSQDSSNQPQHF